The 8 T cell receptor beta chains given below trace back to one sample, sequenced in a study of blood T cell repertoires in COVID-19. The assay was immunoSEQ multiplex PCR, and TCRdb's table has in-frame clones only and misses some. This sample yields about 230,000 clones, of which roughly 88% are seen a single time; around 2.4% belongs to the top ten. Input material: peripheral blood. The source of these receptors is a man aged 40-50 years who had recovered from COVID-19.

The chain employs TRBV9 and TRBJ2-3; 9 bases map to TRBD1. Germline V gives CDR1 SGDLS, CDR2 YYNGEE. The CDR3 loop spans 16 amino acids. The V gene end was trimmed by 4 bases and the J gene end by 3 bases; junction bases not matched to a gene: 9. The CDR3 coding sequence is TGTGCCAGCAGCATAGGGACAGGGCCGGGGACAGATACGCAGTATTTT. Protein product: CASSIGTGPGTDTQYF.

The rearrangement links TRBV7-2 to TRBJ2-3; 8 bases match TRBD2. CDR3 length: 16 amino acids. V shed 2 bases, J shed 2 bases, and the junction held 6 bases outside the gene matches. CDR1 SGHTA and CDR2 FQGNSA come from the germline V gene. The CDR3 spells CASSLLSGGATDTQYF. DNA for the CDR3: TGTGCCAGCAGCTTATTAAGCGGGGGAGCCACAGATACGCAGTATTTT.

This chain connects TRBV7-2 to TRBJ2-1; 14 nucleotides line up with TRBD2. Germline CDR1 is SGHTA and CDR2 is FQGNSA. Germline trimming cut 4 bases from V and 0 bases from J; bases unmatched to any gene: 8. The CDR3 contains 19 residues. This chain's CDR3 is CASSSSTSGRASSYNEQFF. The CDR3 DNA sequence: TGTGCCAGCAGCTCGTCGACTAGCGGGAGGGCTAGCTCCTACAATGAGCAGTTCTTC.

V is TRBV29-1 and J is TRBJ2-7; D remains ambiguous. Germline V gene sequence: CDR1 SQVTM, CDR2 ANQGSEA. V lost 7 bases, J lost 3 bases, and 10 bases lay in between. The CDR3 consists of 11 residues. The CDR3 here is CSGASFYEQYF. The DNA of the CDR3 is TGCAGCGGCGCGAGTTTCTACGAGCAGTACTTC.

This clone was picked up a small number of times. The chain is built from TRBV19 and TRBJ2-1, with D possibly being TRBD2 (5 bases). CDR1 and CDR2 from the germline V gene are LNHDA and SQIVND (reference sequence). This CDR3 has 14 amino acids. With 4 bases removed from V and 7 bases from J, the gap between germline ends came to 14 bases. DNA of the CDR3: TGTGCCAGTAGTACCGAGGGTGTGTGGAATGAGCAGTTCTTC. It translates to CASSTEGVWNEQFF.

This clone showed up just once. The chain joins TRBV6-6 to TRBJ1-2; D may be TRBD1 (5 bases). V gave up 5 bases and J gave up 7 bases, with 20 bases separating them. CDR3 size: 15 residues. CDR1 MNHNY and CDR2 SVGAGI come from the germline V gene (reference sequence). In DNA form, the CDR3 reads TGTGCCAGCAGTCGACGGGAGGGGCCTAATAGTGGCTACACCTTC. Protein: CASSRREGPNSGYTF.

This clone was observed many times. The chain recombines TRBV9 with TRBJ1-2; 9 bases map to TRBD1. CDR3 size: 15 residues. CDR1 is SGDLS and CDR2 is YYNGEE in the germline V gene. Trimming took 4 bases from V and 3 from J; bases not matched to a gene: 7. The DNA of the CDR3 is TGTGCCAGCAGCCCAGGGGACAGGGCCCACTATGGCTACACCTTC. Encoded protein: CASSPGDRAHYGYTF.

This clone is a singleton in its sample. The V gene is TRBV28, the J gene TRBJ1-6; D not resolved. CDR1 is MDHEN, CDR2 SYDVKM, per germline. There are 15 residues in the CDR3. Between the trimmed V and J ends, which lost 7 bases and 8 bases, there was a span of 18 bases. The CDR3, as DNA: TGTGCCAGCACCCTCATACAGAACTTTGATTCACCCCTCCACTTT. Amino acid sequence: CASTLIQNFDSPLHF.